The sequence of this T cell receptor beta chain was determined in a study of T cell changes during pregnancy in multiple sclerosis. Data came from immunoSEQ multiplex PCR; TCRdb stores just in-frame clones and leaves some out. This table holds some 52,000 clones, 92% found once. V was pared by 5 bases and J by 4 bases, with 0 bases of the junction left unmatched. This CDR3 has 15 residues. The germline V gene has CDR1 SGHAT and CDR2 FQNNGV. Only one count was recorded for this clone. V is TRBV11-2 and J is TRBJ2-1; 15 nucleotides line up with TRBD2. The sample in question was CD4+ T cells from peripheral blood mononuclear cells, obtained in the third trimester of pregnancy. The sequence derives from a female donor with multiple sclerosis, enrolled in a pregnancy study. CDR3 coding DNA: TGTGCCAGCAGCGGACTAGCGGGGGGGTACAATGAGCAGTTCTTC. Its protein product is CASSGLAGGYNEQFF.